The rows below give T cell receptor beta chains drawn from one sample of a study of PD-L1 blockade in urothelial cancer. Repertoires were generated with immunoSEQ multiplex PCR, while TCRdb's copy carries only in-frame clones and drops some. The data hold about 120,000 clones, with about 89% observed a single time. Sample: PBMCs, taken around atezolizumab (anti-PD-L1) treatment. All receptors come from a man between 60 and 75 years old with urothelial cancer. The CDR3 runs from the conserved cysteine through the conserved F or W. The D gene is left open where the match is weak. Where a row states a size, it is once, few, many or the class of an expanded clone; other rows omit it.

abundance: .; v_gene: TRBV30; d_gene: .; j_gene: TRBJ2-3; len: 12; CDR3aa: CAWSNSADTQYF; CDR3nt: TGTGCCTGGAGTAATAGCGCAGATACGCAGTATTTT
abundance: .; v_gene: TRBV10-3; d_gene: .; j_gene: TRBJ1-5; len: 15; CDR3aa: CAISQDAGGNQPQHF; CDR3nt: TGTGCCATCAGCCAGGACGCCGGGGGCAATCAGCCCCAGCATTTT
abundance: .; v_gene: TRBV27; d_gene: .; j_gene: TRBJ1-4; len: 13; CDR3aa: CASSTAPREKLFF; CDR3nt: TGTGCCAGCAGTACTGCCCCCCGTGAAAAACTGTTTTTT
abundance: many; v_gene: TRBV4-2; d_gene: TRBD2; j_gene: TRBJ2-3; len: 16; CDR3aa: CASSPSAGGGTDTQYF; CDR3nt: TGTGCCAGCAGCCCCTCGGCGGGGGGAGGCACAGATACGCAGTATTTT
abundance: .; v_gene: TRBV5-1; d_gene: .; j_gene: TRBJ2-1; len: 14; CDR3aa: CASSFTGENNEQFF; CDR3nt: TGCGCCAGCAGCTTCACGGGGGAAAACAATGAGCAGTTCTTC
abundance: .; v_gene: TRBV9; d_gene: TRBD2; j_gene: TRBJ2-1; len: 16; CDR3aa: CASSPHSGRSYNEQFF; CDR3nt: TGTGCCAGCAGCCCTCATAGCGGGCGCTCCTACAATGAGCAGTTCTTC
abundance: .; v_gene: TRBV10-2; d_gene: .; j_gene: TRBJ1-2; len: 13; CDR3aa: CASSESGRGGYTF; CDR3nt: TGCGCCAGCAGTGAGTCCGGGAGGGGTGGCTACACCTTC
abundance: .; v_gene: TRBV6-6; d_gene: .; j_gene: TRBJ1-2; len: 16; CDR3aa: CATLGRGGDSNDGYTF; CDR3nt: TGTGCCACCCTTGGACGAGGGGGGGACTCGAATGATGGCTACACCTTC
abundance: .; v_gene: TRBV28; d_gene: TRBD2; j_gene: TRBJ2-5; len: 13; CDR3aa: CASSLTGGETQYF; CDR3nt: TGTGCCAGCAGTTTAACGGGGGGGGAGACCCAGTACTTC
abundance: .; v_gene: TRBV6-6; d_gene: .; j_gene: TRBJ1-4; len: 12; CDR3aa: CASQGSNEKLFF; CDR3nt: TGTGCCAGCCAAGGGAGTAATGAAAAACTGTTTTTT
abundance: few; v_gene: TRBV5-1; d_gene: .; j_gene: TRBJ1-3; len: 15; CDR3aa: CASSLGEVSGNTIYF; CDR3nt: TGCGCCAGCAGCTTGGGGGAGGTCTCTGGAAACACCATATATTTT
abundance: .; v_gene: TRBV2; d_gene: TRBD1; j_gene: TRBJ1-1; len: 16; CDR3aa: CASSTSLGTGETEAFF; CDR3nt: TGTGCCAGCAGTACCTCCCTGGGGACAGGGGAGACTGAAGCTTTCTTT
abundance: .; v_gene: TRBV29-1; d_gene: TRBD1; j_gene: TRBJ2-5; len: 14; CDR3aa: CSVETGGVGETQYF; CDR3nt: TGCAGCGTTGAGACAGGGGGTGTGGGAGAGACCCAGTACTTC
abundance: .; v_gene: TRBV28; d_gene: TRBD2; j_gene: TRBJ2-1; len: 13; CDR3aa: CASGGLVVREQFF; CDR3nt: TGTGCCAGCGGGGGACTAGTCGTCCGTGAGCAGTTCTTC
abundance: once; v_gene: TRBV15; d_gene: TRBD1; j_gene: TRBJ1-4; len: 15; CDR3aa: CATSTLQGRNEKLFF; CDR3nt: TGTGCCACCAGCACGCTACAGGGGAGAAATGAAAAACTGTTTTTT
abundance: .; v_gene: TRBV7-2; d_gene: TRBD1; j_gene: TRBJ2-7; len: 14; CDR3aa: CASAEDRGGNEQYF; CDR3nt: TGTGCCAGCGCCGAAGACAGGGGCGGGAACGAGCAGTACTTC
abundance: .; v_gene: TRBV2; d_gene: .; j_gene: TRBJ1-5; len: 15; CDR3aa: CASSRTRRGYQPQHF; CDR3nt: TGTGCCAGCAGTCGCACCCGGAGGGGCTATCAGCCCCAGCATTTT
abundance: .; v_gene: TRBV2; d_gene: TRBD1; j_gene: TRBJ2-5; len: 16; CDR3aa: CASRQDRGAVRETQYF; CDR3nt: TGTGCCAGCAGGCAGGACAGGGGGGCAGTAAGGGAGACCCAGTACTTC
abundance: .; v_gene: TRBV9; d_gene: TRBD2; j_gene: TRBJ2-1; len: 16; CDR3aa: CASSVLLAPSYNEQFF; CDR3nt: TGTGCCAGCAGCGTCCTACTAGCGCCCTCCTACAATGAGCAGTTCTTC
abundance: .; v_gene: TRBV7-8; d_gene: .; j_gene: TRBJ2-2; len: 14; CDR3aa: CASSILAVTGELFF; CDR3nt: TGTGCCAGCAGCATACTAGCAGTCACCGGGGAGCTGTTTTTT
abundance: .; v_gene: TRBV27; d_gene: TRBD1; j_gene: TRBJ1-5; len: 16; CDR3aa: CASSLSLTGGNQPQHF; CDR3nt: TGTGCCAGCAGTTTATCGTTGACAGGGGGCAATCAGCCCCAGCATTTT
abundance: .; v_gene: TRBV2; d_gene: TRBD2; j_gene: TRBJ2-1; len: 14; CDR3aa: CASSEARGGDEQFF; CDR3nt: TGTGCCAGCAGTGAAGCACGGGGAGGGGATGAGCAGTTCTTC
abundance: .; v_gene: TRBV19; d_gene: TRBD1; j_gene: TRBJ2-1; len: 15; CDR3aa: CASSRTGSSYNEQFF; CDR3nt: TGTGCCAGTAGTCGGACAGGGAGCTCCTACAATGAGCAGTTCTTC
abundance: .; v_gene: TRBV7-7; d_gene: TRBD2; j_gene: TRBJ2-5; len: 15; CDR3aa: CASSVGTSRQETQYF; CDR3nt: TGTGCCAGCAGCGTAGGGACTAGCAGACAAGAGACCCAGTACTTC
abundance: few; v_gene: TRBV5-4; d_gene: TRBD1; j_gene: TRBJ1-6; len: 14; CDR3aa: CASSWDRGNSPLHF; CDR3nt: TGTGCCAGCAGCTGGGACAGGGGGAATTCACCCCTCCACTTT
abundance: .; v_gene: TRBV28; d_gene: .; j_gene: TRBJ2-2; len: 12; CDR3aa: CASSLNTGELFF; CDR3nt: TGTGCCAGCAGTCTTAACACCGGGGAGCTGTTTTTT
abundance: .; v_gene: TRBV5-1; d_gene: .; j_gene: TRBJ2-5; len: 14; CDR3aa: CASSLDGQRETQYF; CDR3nt: TGCGCCAGCAGCTTGGACGGACAGAGAGAGACCCAGTACTTC
abundance: .; v_gene: TRBV9; d_gene: TRBD1; j_gene: TRBJ2-2; len: 16; CDR3aa: CASSVGTAFNSGELFF; CDR3nt: TGTGCCAGCAGCGTCGGGACAGCCTTTAACTCCGGGGAGCTGTTTTTT
abundance: once; v_gene: TRBV7-3; d_gene: TRBD2; j_gene: TRBJ2-2; len: 17; CDR3aa: CASSLGGAGDGTGELFF; CDR3nt: TGTGCCAGCAGCCTCGGTGGGGCGGGGGACGGCACCGGGGAGCTGTTTTTT
abundance: .; v_gene: TRBV27; d_gene: .; j_gene: TRBJ2-3; len: 15; CDR3aa: CASSLPGPGTDTQYF; CDR3nt: TGTGCCAGCAGTTTACCCGGACCAGGGACAGATACGCAGTATTTT
abundance: .; v_gene: TRBV4-1; d_gene: TRBD1; j_gene: TRBJ1-2; len: 16; CDR3aa: CASSRGTDLTNYGYTF; CDR3nt: TGCGCCAGCAGCCGAGGGACAGACCTAACTAACTATGGCTACACCTTC
abundance: .; v_gene: TRBV5-1; d_gene: TRBD1; j_gene: TRBJ1-2; len: 15; CDR3aa: CASTLLGGPGYGYTF; CDR3nt: TGCGCCAGCACCCTATTAGGGGGCCCGGGCTATGGCTACACCTTC
abundance: .; v_gene: TRBV18; d_gene: .; j_gene: TRBJ2-1; len: 16; CDR3aa: CASSPPSRGARNEQFF; CDR3nt: TGTGCCAGCTCACCACCGTCCAGGGGGGCTCGAAATGAGCAGTTCTTC
abundance: once; v_gene: TRBV30; d_gene: TRBD1; j_gene: TRBJ2-3; len: 15; CDR3aa: CAWSVQGDLTDTQYF; CDR3nt: TGTGCCTGGAGTGTACAGGGGGACCTCACAGATACGCAGTATTTT
abundance: once; v_gene: TRBV28; d_gene: TRBD1; j_gene: TRBJ1-1; len: 14; CDR3aa: CASRPGQVNTEAFF; CDR3nt: TGTGCCAGCAGACCGGGACAGGTGAACACTGAAGCTTTCTTT
abundance: .; v_gene: TRBV6-5; d_gene: .; j_gene: TRBJ2-7; len: 13; CDR3aa: CASSYGGSHEQYF; CDR3nt: TGTGCCAGCAGTTACGGGGGGTCCCACGAGCAGTACTTC
abundance: few; v_gene: TRBV19; d_gene: .; j_gene: TRBJ2-7; len: 14; CDR3aa: CASSIVRGPYEQYF; CDR3nt: TGTGCCAGTAGTATAGTTAGAGGGCCCTACGAGCAGTACTTC
abundance: once; v_gene: TRBV12-5; d_gene: .; j_gene: TRBJ2-7; len: 16; CDR3aa: CASGLETGPSSYEQYF; CDR3nt: TGTGCTAGTGGTTTGGAAACAGGACCCAGCTCCTACGAGCAGTACTTC
abundance: .; v_gene: TRBV7-9; d_gene: .; j_gene: TRBJ2-7; len: 14; CDR3aa: CASSLGGRGREQYF; CDR3nt: TGTGCCAGCAGCTTAGGGGGTAGGGGGAGAGAGCAGTACTTC
abundance: .; v_gene: TRBV5-1; d_gene: TRBD1; j_gene: TRBJ1-2; len: 15; CDR3aa: CASSLAGTGAYGYTF; CDR3nt: TGCGCCAGCAGCTTGGCGGGGACAGGGGCCTATGGCTACACCTTC
abundance: .; v_gene: TRBV9; d_gene: .; j_gene: TRBJ1-5; len: 13; CDR3aa: CASSREENQPQHF; CDR3nt: TGTGCCAGCAGCCGAGAGGAGAATCAGCCCCAGCATTTT
abundance: once; v_gene: TRBV28; d_gene: .; j_gene: TRBJ1-6; len: 13; CDR3aa: CASSLIRESPLHF; CDR3nt: TGTGCCAGCAGTTTAATCCGGGAATCACCCCTCCACTTT
abundance: few; v_gene: TRBV5-1; d_gene: .; j_gene: TRBJ2-2; len: 12; CDR3aa: CASSVVVGELFF; CDR3nt: TGCGCCAGCAGCGTGGTCGTAGGGGAGCTGTTTTTT
abundance: .; v_gene: TRBV7-8; d_gene: .; j_gene: TRBJ1-4; len: 15; CDR3aa: CASSPTGTLNEKLFF; CDR3nt: TGTGCCAGCAGCCCCACAGGGACGCTTAATGAAAAACTGTTTTTT
abundance: .; v_gene: TRBV4-1; d_gene: TRBD1; j_gene: TRBJ1-1; len: 14; CDR3aa: CASSQDRGNTEAFF; CDR3nt: TGCGCCAGCAGCCAGGACAGGGGAAACACTGAAGCTTTCTTT
abundance: .; v_gene: TRBV6-5; d_gene: .; j_gene: TRBJ2-1; len: 15; CDR3aa: CASSYLGRSYNEQFF; CDR3nt: TGTGCCAGCAGTTACCTTGGGCGCTCCTACAATGAGCAGTTCTTC
abundance: .; v_gene: TRBV6-5; d_gene: TRBD2; j_gene: TRBJ2-3; len: 14; CDR3aa: CASRTGTNTDTQYF; CDR3nt: TGTGCCAGCAGGACCGGGACTAACACAGATACGCAGTATTTT
abundance: .; v_gene: TRBV5-6; d_gene: .; j_gene: TRBJ2-7; len: 12; CDR3aa: CASSLSSYEQYF; CDR3nt: TGTGCCAGCAGCCTGAGCTCCTACGAGCAGTACTTC
abundance: .; v_gene: TRBV4-1; d_gene: .; j_gene: TRBJ2-3; len: 15; CDR3aa: CASSPEAGSADTQYF; CDR3nt: TGCGCCAGCAGCCCTGAGGCAGGGTCGGCAGATACGCAGTATTTT
abundance: once; v_gene: TRBV27; d_gene: TRBD1; j_gene: TRBJ2-7; len: 15; CDR3aa: CASSLQGMGFYEQYF; CDR3nt: TGTGCCAGCAGTCTACAGGGGATGGGATTTTACGAGCAGTACTTC
abundance: .; v_gene: TRBV10-3; d_gene: TRBD1; j_gene: TRBJ1-4; len: 14; CDR3aa: CAISSGQGNEKLFF; CDR3nt: TGTGCCATCAGCTCCGGACAGGGGAATGAAAAACTGTTTTTT
abundance: .; v_gene: TRBV6-6; d_gene: .; j_gene: TRBJ1-5; len: 16; CDR3aa: CASSYANMGGSQPQHF; CDR3nt: TGTGCCAGCAGTTACGCCAATATGGGGGGTAGTCAGCCCCAGCATTTT
abundance: .; v_gene: TRBV5-4; d_gene: TRBD2; j_gene: TRBJ2-5; len: 14; CDR3aa: CASSFWREGLESHF; CDR3nt: TGTGCCAGCAGCTTTTGGCGGGAGGGCCTAGAATCCCACTTC